This TCR beta chain was captured in a study of T cells in Graves' hyperthyroidism and ophthalmopathy. Study outcomes and limitations: A model of 13 V-J pairs discriminated ophthalmopathy from stable hyperthyroidism.

Graves' hyperthyroidism showing no ophthalmopathy progression within 18 months was considered stable. Orbital computed tomography and thyroid ultrasound, together with serum TRAb and thyroxine and clinical symptoms, were used for diagnoses. Cells are PBMCs isolated from more than 8.5 ml of fresh blood. The TCR beta CDR3 regions underwent amplification using RNA transcripts as the source. First-round RT-PCR with HTBI primers amplified the TCR CDR3 region. From the multiplex PCR reads, TCRdb called clonotypes with MiXCR, one entry per CDR3 protein. The top ten clones hold roughly 33% of a sample with approximately 400,000 distinct CDR3 sequences, 15% of them seen once. This clonotype was counted many times. Its antigen is currently unknown. This receptor was identified in a woman aged 25 to 39 with Graves' hyperthyroidism. Specimen: blood.

The CDR3 is CSARGRGSGSPQETQYF. CDR3 DNA sequence: TGCAGTGCTAGAGGAAGGGGGAGCGGGAGCCCGCAAGAGACCCAGTACTTC. This chain connects TRBV20-1 to TRBJ2-5; 8 bases map to TRBD2. The CDR3 sequence is 17 residues long. CDR1 and CDR2 (germline): DFQATT, SNEGSKA (reference sequence). V trimming: 1 base; J trimming: 2 bases; junction bases outside the gene matches: 12.